This T cell receptor (beta chain) was found in a study of siplizumab effects on memory and regulatory T cells (dated by TCRdb to between 2018 and 2021). Turning to the overall study: The effect of the anti-CD2 antibody siplizumab on alloreactive T-cell subsets was examined in allogeneic mixed lymphocyte reactions constructed from human PBMCs.

Regarding this clone: The specificity of this receptor is unknown. Base-call qualities are not available, and no considerably larger clone is one nucleotide away.

TCRbeta CDR3 sequencing was performed on sorted unstimulated T cells and on proliferating T cells recovered from mixed lymphocyte reactions. Fresh whole blood from over eight HLA-typed healthy donors served as the source for isolating PBMCs. The library was built by means of the immunoSEQ multiplex PCR assay. The deep sequencing platform assayed about 10^5 TCR templates per sample. Genomic DNA extracted from sorted T cells was used for TCRbeta CDR3 sequencing. Per the source publication's procedure: Clonal analysis of TCRbeta CDR3 data was done in the R programming language. Unstimulated samples were compared with post-reaction CFSE-low samples to define alloreactive CD4+ and CD8+ clones. Regulatory or non-regulatory origin was assigned to alloreactive CD4+ clones by matching of sequences to sorted unstimulated Treg and non-Treg repertoires. The source is immuneACCESS, and TCRdb retained only in-frame sequences with V and J called. Part of the clones is not carried over; for the studies checked, unresolved V genes explain less than half of this, and the remainder is unexplained. Clone size and the V and J calls come from that table; the DNA yielded D and trimming. Here the sample has around 100,000 clones; 75% to 95% occur a single time. The ten largest clones represent about 2.4% of the sample.

Beyond this particular receptor, the publication reports: Unstimulated naive T cells appeared more diverse than memory T cells, and naive cells seemed to contribute substantially to the alloresponse. No functional confirmation was obtained for the suppressive function of proliferating Tregs from siplizumab cultures. Because sequences at frequencies below about 10^-5 were poorly captured, only a minor fraction of alloreactive clones could be mapped back to unstimulated subsets. For roughly 80-97% of proliferating CD4+ or CD8+ clones, no naive or memory phenotype could be assigned. The cumulative frequency of alloreactive sequences that could be traced back to unstimulated CD4+ memory T cells was significantly reduced by siplizumab. Among mappable alloreactive CD4+ clones, an average Treg-derived fraction of roughly 70% was observed with siplizumab, compared with roughly 28% in control reactions.

The germline V end is reduced by 3 bases and the J end by 5 bases; junction bases left unmatched: 7. CDR1 SGHRS and CDR2 YFSETQ were looked up in the germline V gene. Its CDR3 holds 15 amino acids, cysteine through phenylalanine. Only the CDR3 part of the read is kept: 45 bases, read in frame from the first base. The chain was built from TRBV5-1 and TRBJ2-5; 10 bases in the junction line up with TRBD1. The sample taken for sequencing was CD4+ T cells sorted from blood. This clonotype originated in a human donor in good health. Some clones in this sample may be carry-over from other donors' samples. The DNA reads as follows: TGCGCCAGCAGCTCGGGACAGGGGAGGAGGGAGACCCAGTACTTC. Its translation reads: CASSSGQGRRETQYF.